This T cell receptor (beta chain) was captured in a study of metastatic and nonmetastatic thyroid tumors (dated by TCRdb to 2018 to 2021). Notes on the research overall: Repertoires from peripheral blood and from tumor or nodule tissue samples of malignant and benign thyroid patients were compared. Broader findings and caveats from the paper: TCR beta diversity was reported as significantly higher in malignant tumors than in benign nodules, in both blood and tumor samples.

Preparation of the library involved PCR. Sequencing instrument: Illumina HiSeq 4000. High-throughput sequencing was used to profile the TCR beta-chain CDR3 region of every patient. Turning to the authors' computational methods: CDR3 differences across clinicopathological groups were used to build a classifier for discriminating distant-metastatic papillary thyroid cancer patients. To measure repertoire diversity the researchers used the Shannon index, while the Morisita-Horn index served to gauge how similar the tumor and blood repertoires were. The public sequencing data were trimmed at Q25 with fastp and processed into clonotypes with MiXCR by TCRdb, which kept only in-frame beta chains. TCRdb's processing, not the study's, gives the V and J calls here. The sample table records about 9,400 clones; under 40% of these occur just once. The ten top clones hold 16% of the sample. Before undergoing thyroid surgery, none of the patients had been given any kind of treatment. The study retrospectively analysed patient clinical samples collected from about 2012 to 2018 using T-cell receptor beta sequencing.

Clipping removes 11 bases from V and 3 bases from J, with 8 as the unmatched junction base count. Taken from cysteine to phenylalanine, the CDR3 has 14 residues. The kept DNA is CDR3 alone, 42 bases in frame from the first base. Via the germline V gene, CDR1 is SNHLY and CDR2 FYNNEI. This clone came up a few times. Its antigen specificity is not known. It has no much larger one-base neighbor in the sample; base qualities were not kept. The sequence links TRBV2 to TRBJ2-2, with 8 bases aligning to TRBD1. The sequence was collected from a female donor with papillary thyroid cancer or a benign thyroid nodule (not recorded which). Some clones in this sample may be carry-over from other donors' samples. Sequencing was done on a sample of adjacent normal tissue. The CDR3 sequence is CAGRTGYDTGELFF. In nucleotides, the sequence is TGTGCCGGACGGACAGGGTACGACACCGGGGAGCTGTTTTTT.